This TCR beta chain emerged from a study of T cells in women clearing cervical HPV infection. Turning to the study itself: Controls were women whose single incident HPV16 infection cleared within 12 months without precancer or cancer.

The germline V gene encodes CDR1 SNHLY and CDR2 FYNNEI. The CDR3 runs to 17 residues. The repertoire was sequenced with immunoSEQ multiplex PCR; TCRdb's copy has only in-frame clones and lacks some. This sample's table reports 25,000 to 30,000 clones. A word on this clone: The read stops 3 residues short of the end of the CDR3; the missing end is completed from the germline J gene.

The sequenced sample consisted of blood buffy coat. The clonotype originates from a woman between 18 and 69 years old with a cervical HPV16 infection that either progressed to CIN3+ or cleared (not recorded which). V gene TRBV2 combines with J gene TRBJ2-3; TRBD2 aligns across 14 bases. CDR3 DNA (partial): TGTGCCAGCAGTGATAGACTAGCGGGGGGGCCACGGGAGACG. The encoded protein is CASSDRLAGGPRET. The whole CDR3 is CASSDRLAGGPRETQYF.